The sequence of this TCR beta chain was determined in a study of blood T cell repertoires in COVID-19. Study context: T cells, B-cell-depleted T cells, or PBMCs supplied cDNA or gDNA.

Enrollees, about 18 to 89 years old, lived in 20 to 25 US areas. Clinical history reported by participants formed the basis on which cohorts were assigned. The study recruited exposed participants who had met a COVID-19 case within 2 weeks before entry. The J segment lost 4 bases and the V segment lost 6 bases, leaving 11 bases of the junction unmatched. The CDR3 length is 15 residues. The germline gives CDR1 MNHEY, CDR2 SVGAGI. TCRdb's copy holds only in-frame clones and misses some; the assay was immunoSEQ multiplex PCR. Of around 400,000 clones detected, 88% appear once; the ten largest clones hold 1.4% to 1.5%.

The TCR comes from a woman younger than 30 who had been exposed to COVID-19. This chain links TRBV6-5 with TRBJ2-5; 7 bases map to TRBD2. Material for sequencing was PBMCs or T cells enriched from blood (not recorded which). The CDR3 coding sequence is TGTGCCAGCAGCTCCCCACGGGAGGAGGTAGAGACCCAGTACTTC. It encodes CASSSPREEVETQYF.